Included here is one TCR beta chain sequence, with context. What it binds is unknown. The data are from a study of a mutant IDH1 vaccine in newly diagnosed glioma. Study information: Standard pretreatment was either radiotherapy, temozolomide, or, for most, radiochemotherapy with temozolomide.

Study-level findings and limits: Pseudoprogression seemingly bore no relation to changes in top peripheral T cell clonotypes.

Assay: immunoSEQ multiplex PCR; the TCRdb copy retains only in-frame clones and omits some. This repertoire shows some 68,000 clones, 60% to 85% found once; its top ten account for over 8%. The germline V gene has CDR1 SGHVS and CDR2 FNYEAQ. The CDR3 loop spans 14 amino acids. Trimming stripped 5 bases from V and 2 bases from J, with 13 bases between. Time point given: baseline, week 1 (first vaccination visit). Documented treatment: pre-vaccination baseline after standard-of-care therapy. Each donor presented with a new WHO grade 3 or 4 astrocytoma that tested IDH1-mutant and showed ATRX loss. The input for sequencing was PBMCs, taken from a glioma patient treated with radiotherapy, temozolomide or both. The TCR comes from a man between 50 and 59 years old with glioma. The V and J genes are TRBV7-6 and TRBJ2-7; weak D call: TRBD1 (6 bases). Here the CDR3 reads CASSAGDGAYEQYF. As DNA, the CDR3 is TGTGCCAGCAGCGCAGGGGACGGGGCCTACGAGCAGTACTTC. Full variable domain (missing parts from reference TRBV7-6 and TRBJ2-7): GAGVSQSPRYKVTKRGQDVALRCDPISGHVSLYWYRQALGQGPEFLTYFNYEAQQDKSGLPNDRFSAERPEGSISTLTIQRTEQRDSAMYRCASSAGDGAYEQYFGPGTRLTVT.